This record covers a single T cell receptor beta chain. The CDR3 is 15 amino acids. From germline, CDR1 is MNHNY and CDR2 SVGAGI (reference sequence). Losses at the gene ends were 9 bases for V and 2 bases for J; bases not matched to a gene: 7. Produced via immunoSEQ multiplex PCR; TCRdb's table is partial and in-frame only. In the table there are fewer than 200,000 clones, 90% to 95% of which are singletons. This sample is drawn from a study of control samples from healthy donors and cancer patients. Material for sequencing was blood. This chain connects TRBV6-6 to TRBJ2-3, with TRBD2 identical over 11 bases. The clonotype originates from a woman in her sixties in good health. The CDR3 bases are TGTGCCAGTTCTCCGGGACTAGCGGCCACAGATACGCAGTATTTT. This gives the protein CASSPGLAATDTQYF.